Below are 20 T cell receptor beta chains sequenced from a single sample in a study of beta chain features in type 1 diabetes. Expressed TCRB transcripts got sequenced, as all isolated RNA was reverse transcribed. The repertoire was sequenced with immunoSEQ multiplex PCR; TCRdb's copy has only in-frame clones and lacks some. The sample contains about 180,000 clones, more than 10% of which appear only once. Material: central memory CD4+ T cells from blood. The receptors stem from a woman between 18 and 29 years old in good health.

The CDR3 DNA follows: TGTGCCGGATACTCTTCCGCGGGGGGGAGCTACGAGCAGTACTTC. Its translation is CAGYSSAGGSYEQYF. The rearrangement links TRBV30 to TRBJ2-7; 9 bases match TRBD2. This CDR3 is 15 amino acids long. Trimming cost V 8 bases and J 3 bases; bases outside gene matches: 14. The V gene's germline CDR1 is GTSNPN and CDR2 SVGIG (reference sequence).

The chain carries TRBV7-6 and TRBJ1-3, with TRBD1 as a possible D gene (6 bases). The CDR3 extends over 16 amino acids. Germline V CDR1 and CDR2: SGHVS, FNYEAQ. Trimming took 4 bases from V and 0 from J, leaving 13 bases between them. CDR3 loop: CASSSEGGFSGNTIYF. Here the CDR3 DNA reads TGTGCCAGCAGCTCGGAGGGGGGGTTCTCTGGAAACACCATATATTTT.

The CDR3, as DNA: TGTGCCAGCAGACCGCCGGGGGGGAGGAACACTGAAGCTTTCTTT. Its translation is CASRPPGGRNTEAFF. V is TRBV6-5 and J is TRBJ1-1; a possible D gene is TRBD1 (5 bases). The germline CDR1 and CDR2 sequences are MNHEY and SVGAGI. CDR3 length: 15 residues. Trimming left V 6 bases short and J 1 base short, with 15 bases between.

The genes are TRBV7-2 and TRBJ2-7, with D possibly being TRBD2 (6 bases). The CDR3 contains 15 residues. V was pared by 1 base and J by 0 bases, with 10 bases between. Germline V lookup: CDR1 SGHTA, CDR2 FQGNSA. Here the CDR3 reads CASSLEGRSSYEQYF. CDR3 nucleotides: TGTGCCAGCAGCTTAGAAGGGAGGAGCTCCTACGAGCAGTACTTC. Supplemented by reference TRBV7-2 and TRBJ2-7, the full variable domain reads GAGVSQSPSNKVTEKGKDVELRCDPISGHTALYWYRQSLGQGLEFLIYFQGNSAPDKSGLPSDRFSAERTGGSVSTLTIQRTQQEDSAVYLCASSLEGRSSYEQYFGPGTRLTVT.

The rearrangement joins TRBV6-1 to TRBJ2-7; no definite D call. The CDR3 runs to 11 residues. The germline V gene encodes CDR1 MNHNS and CDR2 SASEGT. V lost 6 bases to trimming and J lost 3 bases, with 6 bases between them. This CDR3 reads CASSTFYEQYF. The CDR3 DNA sequence: TGTGCCAGCAGCACATTCTACGAGCAGTACTTC.

V and J are TRBV30 and TRBJ1-3; no firm D call. Germline CDR1 reads GTSNPN; CDR2 reads SVGIG (reference sequence). The V end was cut by 2 bases, the J end by 1 base, with 3 bases between. The CDR3 length is 12 residues. The CDR3 loop reads CAWSSSGNTIYF. CDR3 coding DNA: TGTGCCTGGAGTTCGTCTGGAAACACCATATATTTT.

The CDR3 DNA sequence: TGTGCCAGCACAACTCGACAGGGTGGCAACAATGAGCAGTTCTTC. Its translation: CASTTRQGGNNEQFF. This chain joins TRBV6-5 and TRBJ2-1; 7 bases match TRBD1. The germline CDR1 and CDR2 sequences are MNHEY and SVGAGI. V lost 7 bases to trimming and J lost 5 bases; unmatched junction nucleotides: 11. There are 15 residues in the CDR3.

The chain combines TRBV27 with TRBJ1-1, with D perhaps matching TRBD1 (5 bases). CDR3 length: 13 amino acids. CDR1 and CDR2 (germline): MNHEY, SMNVEV (reference sequence). V was trimmed by 0 bases and J by 4 bases, leaving 6 bases between them. As DNA, the CDR3 is TGTGCCAGCAGTTTATCGACAGTCACTGAAGCTTTCTTT. Translated, it gives CASSLSTVTEAFF.

Only a few counts were recorded for this clone. This chain uses TRBV27 with TRBJ2-6, with D maybe TRBD2 (6 bases). From germline, CDR1 is MNHEY and CDR2 SMNVEV (reference sequence). V was trimmed by 6 bases and J by 8 bases, leaving 17 bases between them. The CDR3 covers 15 residues. This CDR3 is CASSKGLMGTNVLTF. The CDR3 nucleotides read TGTGCCAGCAGCAAGGGACTCATGGGGACCAACGTCCTGACTTTC.

The chain employs TRBV18 and TRBJ2-2, with 7 bases lining up with TRBD2. The CDR3 runs 16 residues. Germline trimming cut 6 bases from V and 0 bases from J; bases unmatched to any gene: 7. Germline CDR1 reads KGHSH; CDR2 reads LQKENI. The CDR3 nucleotides are TGTGCCAGCTCCCCTAGCGGAATCACGAACACCGGGGAGCTGTTTTTT. Translation: CASSPSGITNTGELFF.

This chain uses TRBV28 with TRBJ1-2; no definite D call. The CDR3 contains 12 residues. Germline CDR1 is MDHEN and CDR2 is SYDVKM. V shed 4 bases and J shed 2 bases, with 5 bases lying between them. The CDR3 protein is CASSSFNYGYTF. The CDR3 DNA reads TGTGCCAGCAGTTCCTTCAACTATGGCTACACCTTC.

This chain joins TRBV10-3 and TRBJ2-7; 9 bases are a match to TRBD1. V was clipped by 4 bases and J by 6 bases; unmatched bases: 7. CDR1 is ENHRY and CDR2 is SYGVKD in the germline V gene. CDR3 length: 14 amino acids. CDR3 sequence: CAISVRTGEAEQYF. CDR3 in DNA: TGTGCCATCAGTGTGAGGACAGGGGAGGCCGAGCAGTACTTC.

This clone turned up a few times. This chain links TRBV7-8 with TRBJ2-7, with 8 bases identical to TRBD1. The CDR3 length is 14 residues. J was trimmed by 4 bases and V by 6 bases; bases with no gene match: 8. Germline CDR1 SGHVS, CDR2 FQNEAQ. Here the CDR3 DNA reads TGTGCCAGCAGAGCAGACAGGGGCAGATACGAGCAGTACTTC. Its translation: CASRADRGRYEQYF.

This chain uses TRBV14 with TRBJ2-6, with a weak D call TRBD1 (6 bases). CDR1 and CDR2 from the germline V gene are SGHDN and FVKESK. The length of the CDR3 is 18 residues. V lost 1 base, J lost 0 bases, and 13 bases lay in between. The CDR3 protein is CASSQVLTGISGANVLTF. CDR3 DNA: TGTGCCAGCAGCCAAGTTTTAACAGGGATCTCTGGGGCCAACGTCCTGACTTTC.

Comment on this clone: This sample includes further DNA sequences coding for the same CDR3. The V call is TRBV11-2, the J call TRBJ2-5; D possibly corresponds to TRBD2 (7 bases). V lost 1 base and J lost 3, with 12 bases in between. The germline V gene has CDR1 SGHAT and CDR2 FQNNGV. The CDR3 is 15 amino acids. CDR3 nucleotide sequence: TGTGCCAGCAGCTTAGGGCGGGGGCGTGAAGAGACCCAGTACTTC. It encodes CASSLGRGREETQYF.

The chain is built from TRBV7-6 and TRBJ1-1; D is undetermined. The germline V gene has CDR1 SGHVS and CDR2 FNYEAQ. The ends were cut back, 4 bases at V and 0 bases at J, with 21 bases in the middle. The CDR3 runs to 18 residues. The CDR3: CASSSLPPAQDLNTEAFF. As DNA, the CDR3 is TGTGCCAGCAGCTCCTTACCTCCGGCGCAGGACTTGAACACTGAAGCTTTCTTT.

The chain joins TRBV7-3 to TRBJ2-2; a weak D match, TRBD2 (5 bases). Trimming removed 4 bases at V and 4 bases at J, with 13 bases between. The germline gives CDR1 SGHTA, CDR2 FQGTGA. The CDR3 totals 15 residues. The CDR3 sequence is CASSSRLAGTGELFF. The CDR3 DNA sequence: TGTGCCAGCAGCTCTCGGCTAGCAGGCACCGGGGAGCTGTTTTTT.

There are a few counts of this clone. The chain links TRBV28 to TRBJ1-1; D is unclear. V lost 1 base and J 5 bases, leaving 14 bases between the germline ends. The CDR3 length is 15 residues. From germline, CDR1 is MDHEN and CDR2 SYDVKM. In DNA form, the CDR3 reads TGTGCCAGCAGTTTATACCGGGGAACGGGGACTGAAGCTTTCTTT. It yields the protein CASSLYRGTGTEAFF.

This clone was found a few times. The chain employs TRBV11-2 and TRBJ2-1, with D possibly being TRBD1 (6 bases). V gave up 1 base and J gave up 8 bases, with 21 bases separating them. The CDR3 is 17 residues long. Germline V gene lookup returns CDR1 SGHAT and CDR2 FQNNGV. The CDR3 DNA follows: TGTGCCAGCAGCTTAGGTACGGTGCGGTTTAAGGGGGATGAGCAGTTCTTC. Encoded protein: CASSLGTVRFKGDEQFF.

The V and J genes are TRBV7-2 and TRBJ1-5, with 7 bases aligning to TRBD1. V shed 5 bases, J shed 3 bases, and the junction held 7 bases outside the gene matches. This CDR3 comprises 15 residues. The V gene's germline CDR1 is SGHTA and CDR2 FQGNSA. CDR3 sequence: CASSENTGANQPQHF. The CDR3 region has the DNA TGTGCCAGCAGCGAAAATACAGGGGCCAATCAGCCCCAGCATTTT.